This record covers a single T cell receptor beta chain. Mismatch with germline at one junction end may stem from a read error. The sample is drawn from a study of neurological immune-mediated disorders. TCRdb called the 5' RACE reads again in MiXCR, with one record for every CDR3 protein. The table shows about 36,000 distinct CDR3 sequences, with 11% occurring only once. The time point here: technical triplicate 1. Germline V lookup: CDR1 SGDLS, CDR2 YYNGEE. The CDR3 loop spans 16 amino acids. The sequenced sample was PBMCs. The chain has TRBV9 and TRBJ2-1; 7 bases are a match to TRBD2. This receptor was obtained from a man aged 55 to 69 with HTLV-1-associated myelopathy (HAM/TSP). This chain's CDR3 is CASSVGLGEGLSEKFF. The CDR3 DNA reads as TGTGCCAGCAGCGTAGGGTTGGGGGAGGGGCTCAGTGAGAAGTTCTTC.